This is a list of T cell receptor beta chains from one sample in a study of blood T cell repertoires in COVID-19. Sequenced by immunoSEQ multiplex PCR; TCRdb stores in-frame clones only, minus some. Among over 200,000 clones listed, 83% were seen once. Sequencing used peripheral blood. The receptors here all came from a woman in her twenties or thirties with COVID-19, enrolled during active disease. Each CDR3 is given with its conserved first and last residue. A D gene is named only where the DNA matches it firmly. The size of a clone is reported for some rows only, either as once, few or many, or as a class for expanded clones.

size: NA; J: TRBJ1-6; V: TRBV10-2; D: NA; DNA: TGCGCCACCGAGGTCAACGATAATTCACCCCTCCACTTT; CDR3: CATEVNDNSPLHF
size: NA; J: TRBJ2-3; V: TRBV11-2; D: TRBD2; DNA: TGTGCCAGCAGCTTAGATGGAGCGGGGGGGCCCGATACGCAGTATTTT; CDR3: CASSLDGAGGPDTQYF
size: NA; J: TRBJ2-1; V: TRBV3-1/TRBV3-2; D: TRBD1; DNA: TGTGCCAGCAGCCAAGGACGTGGTCAGGGGGCCTACAATGAGCAGTTCTTC; CDR3: CASSQGRGQGAYNEQFF
size: NA; J: TRBJ1-1; V: TRBV6-4; D: NA; DNA: TGTGCCAGCAGTGAAAGCGGGAGGGATGAAGCTTTCTTT; CDR3: CASSESGRDEAFF
size: once; J: TRBJ1-2; V: TRBV10-3; D: TRBD1; DNA: TGTGCCATCAGTGAGGGGACAGTCGCCGCTAACTATGGCTACACCTTC; CDR3: CAISEGTVAANYGYTF
size: NA; J: TRBJ2-7; V: TRBV7-2; D: NA; DNA: TGTGCCAGCAGCCTCGTCCACGAGCAGTACTTC; CDR3: CASSLVHEQYF
size: once; J: TRBJ2-1; V: TRBV25-1; D: NA; DNA: TGTGCCAGCAGTCCGCGGAGGGTAGCCTCCGTTGAGCAGTTCTTC; CDR3: CASSPRRVASVEQFF
size: once; J: TRBJ1-1; V: TRBV5-6; D: NA; DNA: TGTGCCAGCAGCTTGGGGGCGGGCGGGGGGAACACTGAAGCTTTCTTT; CDR3: CASSLGAGGGNTEAFF
size: NA; J: TRBJ1-6; V: TRBV11-2; D: NA; DNA: TGTGCCAGCAGCTTAGGGAGTACTGAGTATAATTCACCCCTCCACTTT; CDR3: CASSLGSTEYNSPLHF
size: NA; J: TRBJ2-7; V: TRBV9; D: NA; DNA: TGTGCCAGCAGCGTAGCAGGCTACTCCTACGAGCAGTACTTC; CDR3: CASSVAGYSYEQYF
size: NA; J: TRBJ2-1; V: TRBV6-1; D: NA; DNA: TGTGCCAGCAGTGACCCACCCTACCTAGCGCAGTTCTTC; CDR3: CASSDPPYLAQFF
size: NA; J: TRBJ1-1; V: TRBV6-5; D: NA; DNA: TGTGCCAGCAGTTCCGGCGGGGGGGGGCGGACTGAAGCTTTCTTT; CDR3: CASSSGGGGRTEAFF
size: once; J: TRBJ1-2; V: TRBV5-4; D: NA; DNA: TGTGCCAGCAGCTTGCAGGGCTCTGGCTACACCTTC; CDR3: CASSLQGSGYTF
size: NA; J: TRBJ2-5; V: TRBV5-1; D: TRBD2; DNA: TGCGCCAGCAGCTTACTAGCGGGTGGGGAGACCCAGTACTTC; CDR3: CASSLLAGGETQYF
size: NA; J: TRBJ1-3; V: TRBV7-9; D: NA; DNA: TGTGCCAGCAGCTTAGCCTCCGGGCCAGGGGGAAACACCATATATTTT; CDR3: CASSLASGPGGNTIYF
size: NA; J: TRBJ1-2; V: TRBV9; D: TRBD1; DNA: TGTGCCAGCAGCACCAGCCGGACAGGGTTGGGTGGCTACACCTTC; CDR3: CASSTSRTGLGGYTF
size: once; J: TRBJ2-1; V: TRBV19; D: TRBD1; DNA: TGTGCCAGTAGTGTCCAGGGGGTCTTTTCCTACAATGAGCAGTTCTTC; CDR3: CASSVQGVFSYNEQFF
size: NA; J: TRBJ1-1; V: TRBV7-2; D: NA; DNA: TGTGCCAGCAACCATCCCGGGACACCTAGGGAAGCTTTCTTT; CDR3: CASNHPGTPREAFF
size: NA; J: TRBJ2-1; V: TRBV9; D: NA; DNA: TGTGCCAGCAGCGTAGATCCGCGGCCTTACAATGAGCAGTTCTTC; CDR3: CASSVDPRPYNEQFF
size: NA; J: TRBJ2-2; V: TRBV27; D: TRBD1; DNA: TGTGCCAGCAGTTTATCGACAGGGGGGGCCACCGGGGAGCTGTTTTTT; CDR3: CASSLSTGGATGELFF
size: NA; J: TRBJ2-5; V: TRBV7-6; D: TRBD1; DNA: TGTGCCAGCAGCTCCCGACAGGGGGTCAGGGAGACCCAGTACTTC; CDR3: CASSSRQGVRETQYF
size: NA; J: TRBJ1-3; V: TRBV7-9; D: NA; DNA: TGTGCCAGCTCCGGGGGAAACACCATATATTTT; CDR3: CASSGGNTIYF
size: few; J: TRBJ1-6; V: TRBV4-2; D: NA; DNA: TGTGCCAGCAGCCTTTTTTACCAGGGCCGGCCCCTCCACTTT; CDR3: CASSLFYQGRPLHF
size: NA; J: TRBJ2-7; V: TRBV18; D: NA; DNA: TGTGCCAGCTCTCCATCCAATGGGGCGGGATACGAGCAGTACTTC; CDR3: CASSPSNGAGYEQYF
size: NA; J: TRBJ2-6; V: TRBV7-6; D: NA; DNA: TGTGCCAGCAGCTTCGAAATCTATTCTGGGGCCAACGTCCTGACTTTC; CDR3: CASSFEIYSGANVLTF
size: NA; J: TRBJ1-5; V: TRBV28; D: NA; DNA: TGTGCCAGCAGTTTGGGCAGGCGGGGCAGCCCCCAGCATTTT; CDR3: CASSLGRRGSPQHF
size: NA; J: TRBJ2-3; V: TRBV2; D: NA; DNA: TGTGCCAGCACAAATTTGGGGGGTGGAAGCACAGATACGCAGTATTTT; CDR3: CASTNLGGGSTDTQYF
size: NA; J: TRBJ2-3; V: TRBV5-1; D: TRBD2; DNA: TGCGCCAGCAGCTCCGGGACTAGCCCAAGCACAGATACGCAGTATTTT; CDR3: CASSSGTSPSTDTQYF
size: NA; J: TRBJ1-4; V: TRBV4-3; D: NA; DNA: TGCGCCAGCAGCTTCGACAGTTATGAAAAACTGTTTTTT; CDR3: CASSFDSYEKLFF
size: NA; J: TRBJ2-1; V: TRBV2; D: NA; DNA: TGTGCCAGCAGTGAGACGGGAGCAGGCAATGAGCAGTTCTTC; CDR3: CASSETGAGNEQFF
size: NA; J: TRBJ2-1; V: TRBV7-6; D: NA; DNA: TGTGCCAGCTCAGAGCGGGCCAGCTCCTACAATGAGCAGTTCTTC; CDR3: CASSERASSYNEQFF